These 11 T cell receptor beta chains were sequenced from one sample in a study of shared clonotypes between healthy human individuals. CD45RO-negative, CCR7-selected cells formed the naive CD8 fraction, which excluded terminally differentiated effector memory CD45RA+ cells. Only in-frame clones appear in the TCRdb table, and some are missing; sequencing was by immunoSEQ multiplex PCR. The repertoire holds about 2 million clones, with about 95% as singletons. The source material was naive CD8+ T cells sorted from blood. These receptors were obtained from a man younger than 35 in good health.

This chain uses TRBV18 with TRBJ1-4, with 9 bases aligning to TRBD1. Germline CDR1 KGHSH, CDR2 LQKENI. V lost 4 bases and J lost 3; bases outside the gene matches: 6. The length of the CDR3 is 16 residues. CDR3 loop: CASSLQGASANEKLFF. CDR3 bases: TGTGCCAGCTCACTACAGGGGGCGTCAGCTAATGAAAAACTGTTTTTT.

Only one count was recorded for this clone. The chain recombines TRBV9 with TRBJ2-1; 8 bases fit TRBD1. Germline lookup yields CDR1 SGDLS and CDR2 YYNGEE. This CDR3 contains 14 residues. V trimming: 3 bases; J trimming: 6 bases; junction bases outside the gene matches: 5. The chain's CDR3 is CASSDRDRTNEQFF. In DNA form, the CDR3 reads TGTGCCAGCAGCGACCGGGACAGGACCAATGAGCAGTTCTTC.

Regarding this clone: This may be a read error, as it is one base from a much larger clone. The same CDR3 also results from other DNA sequences found in this sample. The V and J genes are TRBV5-4 and TRBJ2-2; no reliable D call. The CDR3 spans 12 residues. CDR1 is SGHNT, CDR2 YYREEE, per germline (reference sequence). The ends were cut back, 4 bases at V and 2 bases at J, with 3 bases in the middle. The CDR3 here is CASSLNTGELFF. The CDR3 DNA follows: TGTGCCAGCAGCCTAAACACCGGGGAGCTGTTTTTT.

This chain uses TRBV7-9 with TRBJ2-1, with D tentatively TRBD2 (5 bases). The V end lost 4 bases, the J end lost 0 bases, and 16 bases lay between the germline ends. CDR3 size: 17 residues. Per germline, CDR1 SEHNR and CDR2 FQNEAQ (reference sequence). As DNA, the CDR3 is TGTGCCAGCAGCTGGACTGGGCCGAAAAGCTCCTACAATGAGCAGTTCTTC. Translated: CASSWTGPKSSYNEQFF.

CDR3 loop: CASSLLRTGGPYEQYF. The CDR3 region has the DNA TGTGCCAGCAGTCTTCTCCGGACAGGGGGCCCCTACGAGCAGTACTTC. The chain uses TRBV27 and TRBJ2-7; 11 bases agree with TRBD1. The length of the CDR3 is 16 residues. CDR1 MNHEY and CDR2 SMNVEV come from the germline V gene (reference sequence). After removal of 5 bases from V and 2 bases from J, the junction contained 8 bases not matched to a gene.

For the CDR3, the DNA is TGCGCCAGCAGCCTACAGGGGGGCCCCTCCTACGAGCAGTACTTC. Its protein product is CASSLQGGPSYEQYF. The rearrangement joins TRBV4-1 to TRBJ2-7; 8 bases align to TRBD1. J gave up 0 bases and V 4 bases, and 5 bases lay outside the gene matches. This CDR3 has 15 amino acids. The germline CDR1 and CDR2 sequences are MGHRA and YSYEKL.

V gene TRBV19 combines with J gene TRBJ2-5, with D perhaps matching TRBD1 (5 bases). Germline CDR1 LNHDA, CDR2 SQIVND (reference sequence). The CDR3 consists of 14 residues. Trimming shortened V by 4 bases and J by 0 bases, and 9 bases separated the two germline ends. The CDR3 nucleotides are TGTGCCAGTAGTAAGTTGACAGACCAAGAGACCCAGTACTTC. It codes for CASSKLTDQETQYF.

The rearrangement uses TRBV4-1 and TRBJ1-4; the match to TRBD1 covers 9 bases. The V gene's germline CDR1 is MGHRA and CDR2 YSYEKL. The junction had 3 bases not matched to a gene; V was cut back by 3 bases and J by 4 bases. The CDR3 runs to 15 residues. CDR3 DNA: TGCGCCAGCAGCCACACAGGGGGCCTTAATGAAAAACTGTTTTTT. It codes for CASSHTGGLNEKLFF.

The genes are TRBV13 and TRBJ2-7, with TRBD2 identical over 7 bases. V shed 8 bases and J 1 base; nucleotides not matched to a gene: 5. The CDR3 is 13 residues long. CDR1 PRHDT and CDR2 FYEKMQ come from the germline V gene (reference sequence). The CDR3 DNA reads TGTGCCAGCGCCTCGGGGGGATCCTACGAGCAGTACTTC. Its protein is CASASGGSYEQYF.

The chain's CDR3 is CASSELGNSYNEQFF. The DNA for the CDR3 is TGTGCCAGCAGTGAATTGGGAAACTCCTACAATGAGCAGTTCTTC. This sequence joins TRBV6-1 and TRBJ2-1, with unresolved D. This CDR3 spans 15 amino acids. Per the germline V gene, CDR1 is MNHNS and CDR2 is SASEGT. The V end lost 2 bases, the J end lost 0 bases, and 8 bases lay between the germline ends.

The chain carries TRBV10-1 and TRBJ1-1, with D maybe TRBD1 (5 bases). Trimming removed 9 bases at V and 3 bases at J, with 8 bases between. The CDR3 contains 11 residues. In germline, CDR1 is WNHNN, CDR2 SYGVQD (reference sequence). The CDR3, as DNA: TGCGCCAGATCAGGGTACACTGAAGCTTTCTTT. Its translation: CARSGYTEAFF.